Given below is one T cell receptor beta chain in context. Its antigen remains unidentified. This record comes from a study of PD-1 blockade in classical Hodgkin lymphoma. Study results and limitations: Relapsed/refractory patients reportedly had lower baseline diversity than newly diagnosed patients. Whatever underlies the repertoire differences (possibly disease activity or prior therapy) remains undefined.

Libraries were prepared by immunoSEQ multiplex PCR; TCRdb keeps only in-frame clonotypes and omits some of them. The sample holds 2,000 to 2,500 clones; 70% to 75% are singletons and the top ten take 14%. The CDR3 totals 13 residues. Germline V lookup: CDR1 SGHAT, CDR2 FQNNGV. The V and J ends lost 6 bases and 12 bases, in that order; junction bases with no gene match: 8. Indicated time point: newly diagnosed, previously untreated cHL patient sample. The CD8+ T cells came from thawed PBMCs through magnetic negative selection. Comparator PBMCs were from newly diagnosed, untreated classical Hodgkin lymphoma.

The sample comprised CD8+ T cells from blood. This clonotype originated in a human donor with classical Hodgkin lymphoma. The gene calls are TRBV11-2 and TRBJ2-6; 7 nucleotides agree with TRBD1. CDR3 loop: CASRRQTGSVLTF. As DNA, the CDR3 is TGTGCCAGCAGACGTCAGACAGGGAGCGTCCTGACTTTC.